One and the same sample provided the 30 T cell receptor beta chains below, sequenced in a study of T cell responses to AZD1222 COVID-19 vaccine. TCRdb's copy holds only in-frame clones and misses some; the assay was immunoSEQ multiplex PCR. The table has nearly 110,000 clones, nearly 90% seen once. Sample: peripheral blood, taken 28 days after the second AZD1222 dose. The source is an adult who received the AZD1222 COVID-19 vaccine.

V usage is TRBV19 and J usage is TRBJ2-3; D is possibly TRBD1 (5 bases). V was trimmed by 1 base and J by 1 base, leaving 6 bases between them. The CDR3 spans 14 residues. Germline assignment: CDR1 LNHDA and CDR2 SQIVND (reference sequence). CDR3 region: CASSIGGGTDTQYF. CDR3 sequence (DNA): TGTGCCAGTAGTATAGGGGGCGGCACAGATACGCAGTATTTT.

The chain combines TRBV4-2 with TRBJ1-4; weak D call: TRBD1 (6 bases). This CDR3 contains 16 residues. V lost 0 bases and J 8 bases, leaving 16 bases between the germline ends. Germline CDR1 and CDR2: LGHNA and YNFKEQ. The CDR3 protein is CASSQEMAGGGEKLFF. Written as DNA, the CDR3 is TGTGCCAGCAGCCAAGAGATGGCGGGGGGCGGGGAAAAACTGTTTTTT.

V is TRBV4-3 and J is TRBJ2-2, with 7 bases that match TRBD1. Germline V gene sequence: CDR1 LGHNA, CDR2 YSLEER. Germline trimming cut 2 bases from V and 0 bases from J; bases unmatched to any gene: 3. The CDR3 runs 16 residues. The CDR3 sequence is CASSQSGTANTGELFF. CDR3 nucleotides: TGCGCCAGCAGCCAATCCGGGACAGCGAACACCGGGGAGCTGTTTTTT.

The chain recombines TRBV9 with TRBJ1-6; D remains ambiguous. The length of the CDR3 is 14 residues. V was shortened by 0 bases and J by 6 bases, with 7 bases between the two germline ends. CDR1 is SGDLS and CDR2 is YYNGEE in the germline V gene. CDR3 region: CASSVVSANSPLHF. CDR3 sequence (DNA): TGTGCCAGCAGCGTAGTGTCAGCTAATTCACCCCTCCACTTT.

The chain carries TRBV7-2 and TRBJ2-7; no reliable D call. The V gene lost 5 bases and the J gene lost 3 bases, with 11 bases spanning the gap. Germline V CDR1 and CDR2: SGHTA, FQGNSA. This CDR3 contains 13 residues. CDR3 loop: CASSPGNSYEQYF. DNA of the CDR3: TGTGCCAGCAGCCCTGGGAACAGCTACGAGCAGTACTTC.

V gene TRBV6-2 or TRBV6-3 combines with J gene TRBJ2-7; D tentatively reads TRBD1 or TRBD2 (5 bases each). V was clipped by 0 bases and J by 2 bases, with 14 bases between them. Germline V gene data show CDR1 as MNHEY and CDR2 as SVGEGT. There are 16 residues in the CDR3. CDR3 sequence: CASSYSREQGTYEQYF. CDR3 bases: TGTGCCAGCAGTTACTCGAGGGAGCAGGGAACCTACGAGCAGTACTTC.

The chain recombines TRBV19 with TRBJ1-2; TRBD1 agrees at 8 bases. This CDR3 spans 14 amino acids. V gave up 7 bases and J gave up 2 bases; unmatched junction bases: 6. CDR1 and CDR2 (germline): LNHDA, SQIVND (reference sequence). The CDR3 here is CASIRTGPNYGYTF. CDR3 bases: TGTGCCAGTATTCGGACAGGGCCCAACTATGGCTACACCTTC.

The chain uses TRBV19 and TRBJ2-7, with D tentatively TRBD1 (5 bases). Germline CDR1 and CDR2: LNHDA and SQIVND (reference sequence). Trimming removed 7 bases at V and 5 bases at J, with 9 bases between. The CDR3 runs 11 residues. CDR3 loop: CASIGADEQYF. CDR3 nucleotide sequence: TGTGCCAGTATAGGGGCGGACGAGCAGTACTTC.

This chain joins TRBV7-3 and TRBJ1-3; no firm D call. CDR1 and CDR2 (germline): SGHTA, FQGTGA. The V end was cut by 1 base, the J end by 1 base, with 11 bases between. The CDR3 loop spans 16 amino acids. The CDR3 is CASSLNMGPSGNTIYF. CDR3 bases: TGTGCCAGCAGCTTAAATATGGGCCCGTCTGGAAACACCATATATTTT. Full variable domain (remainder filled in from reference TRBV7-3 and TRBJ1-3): GAGVSQTPSNKVTEKGKYVELRCDPISGHTALYWYRQSLGQGPEFLIYFQGTGAADDSGLPNDRFFAVRPEGSVSTLKIQRTERGDSAVYLCASSLNMGPSGNTIYFGEGSWLTVV.

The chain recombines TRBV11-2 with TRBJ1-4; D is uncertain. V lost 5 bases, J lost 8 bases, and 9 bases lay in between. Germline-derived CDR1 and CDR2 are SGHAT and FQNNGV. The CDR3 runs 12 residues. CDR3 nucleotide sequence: TGTGCCAGCAGCGGTATGGGAGAAAAACTGTTTTTT. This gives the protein CASSGMGEKLFF.

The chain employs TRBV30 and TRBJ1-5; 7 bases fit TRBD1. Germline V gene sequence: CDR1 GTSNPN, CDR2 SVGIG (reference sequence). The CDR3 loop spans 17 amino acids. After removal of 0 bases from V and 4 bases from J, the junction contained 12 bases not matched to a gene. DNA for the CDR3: TGTGCCTGGAGTGTACCGCTGACAGGGAGGGTTAATCAGCCCCAGCATTTT. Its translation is CAWSVPLTGRVNQPQHF.

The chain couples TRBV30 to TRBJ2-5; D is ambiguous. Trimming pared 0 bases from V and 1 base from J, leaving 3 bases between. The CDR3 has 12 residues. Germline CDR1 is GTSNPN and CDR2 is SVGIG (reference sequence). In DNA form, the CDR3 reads TGTGCCTGGAGTGTAATCCAAGAGACCCAGTACTTC. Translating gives CAWSVIQETQYF.

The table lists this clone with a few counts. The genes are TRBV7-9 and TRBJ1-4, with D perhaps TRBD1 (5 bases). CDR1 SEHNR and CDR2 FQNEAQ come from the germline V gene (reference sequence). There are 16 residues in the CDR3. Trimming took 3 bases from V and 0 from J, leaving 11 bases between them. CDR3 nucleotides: TGTGCCAGCAGCTTGTGGGGGGATGCAACTAATGAAAAACTGTTTTTT. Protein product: CASSLWGDATNEKLFF.

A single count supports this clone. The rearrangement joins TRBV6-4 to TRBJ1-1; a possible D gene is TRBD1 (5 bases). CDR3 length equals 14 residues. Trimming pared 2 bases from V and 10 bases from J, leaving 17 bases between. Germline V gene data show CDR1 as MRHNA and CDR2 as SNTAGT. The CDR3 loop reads CASSDEVWGYRAFF. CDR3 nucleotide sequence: TGTGCCAGCAGTGACGAGGTCTGGGGCTATAGAGCTTTCTTT.

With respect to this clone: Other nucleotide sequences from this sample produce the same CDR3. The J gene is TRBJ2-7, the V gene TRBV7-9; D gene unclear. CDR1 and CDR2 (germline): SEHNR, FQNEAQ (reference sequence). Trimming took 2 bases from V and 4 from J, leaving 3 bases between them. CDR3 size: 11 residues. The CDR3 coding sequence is TGTGCCAGCAGCTTATCGTACGAGCAGTACTTC. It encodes CASSLSYEQYF. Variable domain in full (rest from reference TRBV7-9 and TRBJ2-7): DTGVSQNPRHKITKRGQNVTFRCDPISEHNRLYWYRQTLGQGPEFLTYFQNEAQLEKSRLLSDRFSAERPKGSFSTLEIQRTEQGDSAMYLCASSLSYEQYFGPGTRLTVT.

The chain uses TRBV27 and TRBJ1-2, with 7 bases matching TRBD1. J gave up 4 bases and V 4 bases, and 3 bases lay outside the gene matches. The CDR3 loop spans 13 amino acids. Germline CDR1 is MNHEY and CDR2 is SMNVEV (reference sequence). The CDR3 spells CASSSTGSYGYTF. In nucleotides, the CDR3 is TGTGCCAGCAGTTCGACAGGGAGCTATGGCTACACCTTC.

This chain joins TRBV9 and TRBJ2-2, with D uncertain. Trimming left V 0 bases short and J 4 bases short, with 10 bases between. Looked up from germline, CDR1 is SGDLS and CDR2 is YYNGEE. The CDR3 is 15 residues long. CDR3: CASSVEGLSTGELFF. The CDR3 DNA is TGTGCCAGCAGCGTAGAAGGTCTGAGCACCGGGGAGCTGTTTTTT.

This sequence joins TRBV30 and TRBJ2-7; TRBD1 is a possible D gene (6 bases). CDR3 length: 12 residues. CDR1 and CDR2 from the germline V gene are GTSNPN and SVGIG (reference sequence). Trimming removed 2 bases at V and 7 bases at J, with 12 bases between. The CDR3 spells CAWSPGEREQYF. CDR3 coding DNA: TGTGCCTGGAGTCCAGGGGAGCGAGAGCAGTACTTC.

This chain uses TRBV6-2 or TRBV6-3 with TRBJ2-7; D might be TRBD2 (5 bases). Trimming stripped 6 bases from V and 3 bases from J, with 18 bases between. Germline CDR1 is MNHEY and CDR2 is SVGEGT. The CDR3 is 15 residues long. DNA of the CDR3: TGTGCCAGCAGCTCCTCGAGGGTTGGGGACTACGAGCAGTACTTC. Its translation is CASSSSRVGDYEQYF.

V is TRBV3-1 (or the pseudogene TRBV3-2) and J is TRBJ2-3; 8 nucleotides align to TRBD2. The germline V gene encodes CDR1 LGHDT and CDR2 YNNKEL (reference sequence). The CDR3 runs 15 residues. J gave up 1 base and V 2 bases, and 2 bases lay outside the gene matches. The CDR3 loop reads CASSQSRGGTDTQYF. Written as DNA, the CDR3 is TGTGCCAGCAGCCAATCGCGGGGGGGCACAGATACGCAGTATTTT.

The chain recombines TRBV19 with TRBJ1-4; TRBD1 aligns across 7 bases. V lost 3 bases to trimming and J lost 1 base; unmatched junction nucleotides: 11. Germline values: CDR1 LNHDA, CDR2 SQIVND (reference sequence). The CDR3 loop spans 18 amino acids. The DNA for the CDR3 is TGTGCCAGTAGTATTCTACAGGGGATTCCCGGAACTAATGAAAAACTGTTTTTT. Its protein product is CASSILQGIPGTNEKLFF.

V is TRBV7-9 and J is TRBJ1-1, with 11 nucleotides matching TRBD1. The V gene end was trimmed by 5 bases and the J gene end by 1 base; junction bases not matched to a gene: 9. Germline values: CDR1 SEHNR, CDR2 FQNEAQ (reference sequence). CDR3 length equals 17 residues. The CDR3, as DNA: TGTGCCAGCAGCCCCTCCGGGACAGGGGGTAGGAACACTGAAGCTTTCTTT. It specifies CASSPSGTGGRNTEAFF.

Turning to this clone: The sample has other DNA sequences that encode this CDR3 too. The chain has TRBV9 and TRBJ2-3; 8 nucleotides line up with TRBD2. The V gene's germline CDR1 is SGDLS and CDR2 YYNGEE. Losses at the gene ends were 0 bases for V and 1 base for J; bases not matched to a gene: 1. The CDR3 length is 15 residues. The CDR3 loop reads CASSVGSGGTDTQYF. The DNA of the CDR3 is TGTGCCAGCAGCGTAGGTAGCGGGGGCACAGATACGCAGTATTTT. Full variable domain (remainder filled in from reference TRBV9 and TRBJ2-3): DSGVTQTPKHLITATGQRVTLRCSPRSGDLSVYWYQQSLDQGLQFLIQYYNGEERAKGNILERFSAQQFPDLHSELNLSSLELGDSALYFCASSVGSGGTDTQYFGPGTRLTVL.

In DNA form, the CDR3 reads TGTGCCAGCAGTTTAACAGGGACAGTGACTGAAGCTTTCTTT. This translates into CASSLTGTVTEAFF. J is TRBJ1-1 and V is TRBV27; 7 bases map to TRBD1. Germline lookup yields CDR1 MNHEY and CDR2 SMNVEV (reference sequence). The J segment lost 5 bases and the V segment lost 2 bases, leaving 5 bases of the junction unmatched. The CDR3 consists of 14 residues.

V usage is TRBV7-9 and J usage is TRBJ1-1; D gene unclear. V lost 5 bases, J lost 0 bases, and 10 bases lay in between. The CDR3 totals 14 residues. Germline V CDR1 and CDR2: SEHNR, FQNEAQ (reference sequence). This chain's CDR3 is CASSTEGMNTEAFF. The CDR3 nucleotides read TGTGCCAGCAGCACCGAAGGGATGAACACTGAAGCTTTCTTT.

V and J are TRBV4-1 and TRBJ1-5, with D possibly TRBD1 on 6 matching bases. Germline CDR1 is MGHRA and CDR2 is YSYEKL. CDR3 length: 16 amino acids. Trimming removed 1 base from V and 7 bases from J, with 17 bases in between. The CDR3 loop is CASSQVGGFRGQPQHF. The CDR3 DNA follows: TGCGCCAGCAGCCAAGTCGGCGGTTTCAGGGGCCAGCCCCAGCATTTT.

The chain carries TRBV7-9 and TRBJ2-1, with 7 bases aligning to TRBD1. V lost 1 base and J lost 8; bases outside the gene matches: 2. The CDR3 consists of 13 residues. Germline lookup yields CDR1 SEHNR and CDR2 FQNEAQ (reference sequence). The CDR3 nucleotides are TGTGCCAGCAGCTTAGGACAGGGCGATGAGCAGTTCTTC. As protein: CASSLGQGDEQFF.

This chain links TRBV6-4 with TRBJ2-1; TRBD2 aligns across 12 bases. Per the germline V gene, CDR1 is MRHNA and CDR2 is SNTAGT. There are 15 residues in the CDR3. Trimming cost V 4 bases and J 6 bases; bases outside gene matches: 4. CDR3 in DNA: TGTGCCAGCAGTGCCCTAGCGGGGGGGCGCAATGAGCAGTTCTTC. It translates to CASSALAGGRNEQFF.

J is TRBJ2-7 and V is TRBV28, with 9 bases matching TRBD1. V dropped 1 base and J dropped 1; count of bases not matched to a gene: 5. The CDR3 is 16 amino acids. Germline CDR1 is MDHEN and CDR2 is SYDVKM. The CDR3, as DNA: TGTGCCAGCAGTTTATACAGGGGGCGATCATCCTACGAGCAGTACTTC. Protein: CASSLYRGRSSYEQYF.

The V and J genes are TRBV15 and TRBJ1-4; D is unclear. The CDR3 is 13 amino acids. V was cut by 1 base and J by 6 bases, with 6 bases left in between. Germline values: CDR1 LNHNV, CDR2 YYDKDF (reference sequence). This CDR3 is CATSRATYEKLFF. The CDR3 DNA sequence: TGTGCCACCAGCAGAGCAACGTATGAAAAACTGTTTTTT.